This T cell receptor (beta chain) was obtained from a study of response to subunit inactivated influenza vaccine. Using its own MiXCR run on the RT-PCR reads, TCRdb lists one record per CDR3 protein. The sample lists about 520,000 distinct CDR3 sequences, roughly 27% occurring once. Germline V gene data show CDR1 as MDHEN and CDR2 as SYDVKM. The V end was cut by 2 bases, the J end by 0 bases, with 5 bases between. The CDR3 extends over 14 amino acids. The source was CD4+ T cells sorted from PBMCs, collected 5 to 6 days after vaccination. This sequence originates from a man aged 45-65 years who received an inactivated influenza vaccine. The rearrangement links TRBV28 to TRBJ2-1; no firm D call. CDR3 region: CASSLEHSYNEQFF. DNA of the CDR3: TGTGCCAGCAGTTTAGAGCACTCCTACAATGAGCAGTTCTTC.